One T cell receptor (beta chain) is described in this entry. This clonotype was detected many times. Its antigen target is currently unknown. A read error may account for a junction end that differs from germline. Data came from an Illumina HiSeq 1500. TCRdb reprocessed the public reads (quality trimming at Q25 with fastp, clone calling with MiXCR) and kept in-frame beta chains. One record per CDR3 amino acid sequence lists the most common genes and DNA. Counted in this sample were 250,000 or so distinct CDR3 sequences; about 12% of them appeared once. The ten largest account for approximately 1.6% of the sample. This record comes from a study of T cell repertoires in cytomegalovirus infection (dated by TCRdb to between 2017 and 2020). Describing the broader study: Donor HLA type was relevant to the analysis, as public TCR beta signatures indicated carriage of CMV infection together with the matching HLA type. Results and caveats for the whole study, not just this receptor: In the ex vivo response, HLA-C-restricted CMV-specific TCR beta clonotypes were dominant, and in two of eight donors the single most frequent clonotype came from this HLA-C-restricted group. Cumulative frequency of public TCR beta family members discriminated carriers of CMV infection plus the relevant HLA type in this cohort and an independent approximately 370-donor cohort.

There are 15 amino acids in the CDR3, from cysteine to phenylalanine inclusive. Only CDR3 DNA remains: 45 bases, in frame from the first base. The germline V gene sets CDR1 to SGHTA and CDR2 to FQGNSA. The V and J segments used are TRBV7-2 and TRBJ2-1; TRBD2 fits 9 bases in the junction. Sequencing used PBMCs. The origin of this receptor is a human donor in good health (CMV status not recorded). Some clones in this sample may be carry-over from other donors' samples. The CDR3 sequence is CASGGSGRSSNEQFF. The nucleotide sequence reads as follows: TGTGCCAGCGGGGGGAGCGGGAGGTCCTCCAATGAGCAGTTCTTC.